The T cell receptor beta chain described here comes from a study of cytomegalovirus exposure and HLA in healthy donors. PCR amplification relied on 60 Vbeta primers (plus 13 Jbeta primers). Libraries were prepared by immunoSEQ multiplex PCR; TCRdb keeps only in-frame clonotypes and omits some of them. The profile shows under 200,000 clones, nearly 80% of them singletons. The receptor was derived from a man aged 50-60 years in good health and CMV-seropositive. Input material: PBMCs.

CDR3 sequence: CASSVSGTDTQYF. The CDR3 nucleotides read TGTGCCAGCAGCGTTTCTGGCACAGATACGCAGTATTTT. The V and J genes are TRBV9 and TRBJ2-3; D is uncertain. The ends were cut back, 2 bases at V and 1 base at J, with 5 bases in the middle. The CDR3 contains 13 residues. Germline V gene lookup returns CDR1 SGDLS and CDR2 YYNGEE.